The present T cell receptor (beta chain) was sequenced within a study of CD4 T cells in relation to SARS-CoV-2 and coronaviruses. Across the whole study: The HLA restriction of the shared crossreactive spike epitopes was mapped.

This clone was observed once. Its specificity is unknown. CDR1 is MNHEY, CDR2 SVGAGI, per germline. This CDR3 has 14 residues. Trimming pared 10 bases from V and 3 bases from J, leaving 16 bases between. Unexposed donor CD4+ T cells date from about 2010-2019, before the COVID-19 pandemic. After about 10 days of culture, CD4+ T cells were isolated. On days 3 and 7, cultures got half fresh IL-2 medium. Measured with immunoSEQ multiplex PCR; TCRdb has only the in-frame clones, and not every one. The sample includes about 22,000 clones, about 80% seen only once; the top ten take around a sixth. Input material: CD4+ T cells from PBMCs, cultured in vitro. The TCR originated in a human donor in good health. V usage is TRBV6-5 and J usage is TRBJ1-5, with D unclear. For the CDR3, the DNA is TGTGCCACCCGGGCCCCCTCCTTCAATCAGCCCCAGCATTTT. This encodes CATRAPSFNQPQHF.